The T cell receptor (beta chain) under discussion was sequenced for a study of blood T cell repertoires in COVID-19. TCRdb's table, derived via immunoSEQ multiplex PCR, lists solely in-frame clones and lacks some. Of hundreds of thousands of clones listed, 85% to 90% are singletons. With 2 bases removed from V and 7 bases from J, the gap between germline ends came to 10 bases. CDR3 length: 14 amino acids. From germline, CDR1 is SGHRS and CDR2 YFSETQ. Cohort allocation depended upon clinical history that participants reported. Material for sequencing was PBMCs or T cells enriched from blood (not recorded which). The chain has TRBV5-1 and TRBJ1-6; TRBD1 is a possible D gene (6 bases). The receptor was isolated from a woman younger than 35 who had recovered from COVID-19. CDR3 coding DNA: TGCGCCAGCAGCTTCTACAGGGAAAATTCACCCCTCCACTTT. This codes for CASSFYRENSPLHF.